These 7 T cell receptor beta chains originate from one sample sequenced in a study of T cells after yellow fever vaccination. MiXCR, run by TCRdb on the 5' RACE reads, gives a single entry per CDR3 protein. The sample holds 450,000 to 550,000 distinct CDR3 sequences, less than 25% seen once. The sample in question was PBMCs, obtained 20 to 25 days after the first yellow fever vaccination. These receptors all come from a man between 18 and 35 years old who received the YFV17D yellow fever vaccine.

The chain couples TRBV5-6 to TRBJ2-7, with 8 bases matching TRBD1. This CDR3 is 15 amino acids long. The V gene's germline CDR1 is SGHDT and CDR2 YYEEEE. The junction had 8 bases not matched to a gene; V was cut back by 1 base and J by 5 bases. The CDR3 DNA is TGTGCCAGCAGCTTGAGACAGGGGACGTACGACGAGCAGTACTTC. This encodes CASSLRQGTYDEQYF.

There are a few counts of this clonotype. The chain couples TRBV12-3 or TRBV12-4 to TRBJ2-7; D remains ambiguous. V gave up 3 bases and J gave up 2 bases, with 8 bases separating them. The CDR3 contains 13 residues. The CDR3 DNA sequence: TGTGCCAGCAGTTTCTCGGAGACCTACGAGCAGTACGTC. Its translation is CASSFSETYEQYV.

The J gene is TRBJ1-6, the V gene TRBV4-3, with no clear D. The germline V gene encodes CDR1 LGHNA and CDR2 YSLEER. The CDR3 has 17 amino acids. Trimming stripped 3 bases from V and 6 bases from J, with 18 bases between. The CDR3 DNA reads TGCGCCAGCAGCCATCGGATGGGCATTACCTTTAATTCACCCCTCCACTTT. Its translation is CASSHRMGITFNSPLHF.

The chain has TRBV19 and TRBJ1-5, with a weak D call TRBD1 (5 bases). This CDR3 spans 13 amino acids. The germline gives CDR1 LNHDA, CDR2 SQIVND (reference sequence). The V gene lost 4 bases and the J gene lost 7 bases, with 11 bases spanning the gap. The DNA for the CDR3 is TGTGCCAGTAGTAGGTCCCCAGGGCAGCCCCAGCATTTT. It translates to CASSRSPGQPQHF. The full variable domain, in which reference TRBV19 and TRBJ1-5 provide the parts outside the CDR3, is DGGITQSPKYLFRKEGQNVTLSCEQNLNHDAMYWYRQDPGQGLRLIYYSQIVNDFQKGDIAEGYSVSREKKESFPLTVTSAQKNPTAFYLCASSRSPGQPQHFGDGTRLSIL.

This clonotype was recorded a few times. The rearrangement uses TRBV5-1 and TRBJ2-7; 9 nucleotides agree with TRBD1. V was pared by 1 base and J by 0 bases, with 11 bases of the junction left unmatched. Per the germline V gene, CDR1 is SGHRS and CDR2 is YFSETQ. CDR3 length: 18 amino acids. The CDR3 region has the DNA TGCGCCAGCAGCTTGACCAGGACAGGGGACTACTACTCCTACGAGCAGTACTTC. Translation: CASSLTRTGDYYSYEQYF.

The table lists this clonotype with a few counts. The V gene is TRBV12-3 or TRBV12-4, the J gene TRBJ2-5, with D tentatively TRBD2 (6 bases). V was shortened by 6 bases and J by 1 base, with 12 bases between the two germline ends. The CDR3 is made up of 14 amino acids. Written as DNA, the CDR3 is TGTGCCAGCAGCCGAGGGACTGTCCAAGAGACCCAGTACTTC. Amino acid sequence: CASSRGTVQETQYF.

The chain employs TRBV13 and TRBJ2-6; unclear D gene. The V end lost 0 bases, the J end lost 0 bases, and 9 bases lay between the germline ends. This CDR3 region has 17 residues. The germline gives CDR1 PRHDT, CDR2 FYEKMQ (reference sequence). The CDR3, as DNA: TGTGCCAGCAGCTTAGGCCTCCCGTACTCTGGGGCCAACGTCCTGACTTTC. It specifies CASSLGLPYSGANVLTF.